This is a list of T cell receptor beta chains from one sample in a study of blood T cell repertoires in COVID-19. Some clones are missing from TCRdb's copy, which holds only in-frame ones; the method was immunoSEQ multiplex PCR. The sample gives 250,000 to 300,000 clones, around 90% of which show up once; roughly 1.1% is in the top ten. Source material: PBMCs or T cells enriched from blood (not recorded which). The receptors were sampled from a woman younger than 45 who had recovered from COVID-19. CDR3s leave out the opening cysteine and the closing phenylalanine or tryptophan. Fields, in order: J gene, V gene, D gene, CDR3 protein. A D gene is named only where the DNA matches it firmly.

>TRBJ1-1|TRBV6-5|TRBD1
ASRNTGGTEAF
>TRBJ2-3|TRBV7-9|TRBD2
ASSFSGPRGRTDTQY
>TRBJ2-3|TRBV4-3|-
ASSQASGADTQY
>TRBJ1-3|TRBV2|TRBD1
ASSVPGTGRDFSGNTIY
>TRBJ1-6|TRBV7-2|TRBD1
ASSPTGRNSPLH
>TRBJ1-2|TRBV30|-
AWTNTQYGYT
>TRBJ1-1|TRBV29-1|-
SVEDMLRNTEAF
>TRBJ2-5|TRBV11-2|-
ASSLGGQQY
>TRBJ1-2|TRBV27|TRBD1
ASRPAGGEGYT
>TRBJ2-5|TRBV6-6|TRBD1
ASSLGGQGQETQY
>TRBJ1-2|TRBV4-2|-
ASSQDSGSRGIGYT
>TRBJ1-1|TRBV7-2|-
ASSFGQSLNTEAF
>TRBJ2-7|TRBV4-3|TRBD2
ASSQDSGRVSEQY
>TRBJ1-1|TRBV12-3/TRBV12-4|-
ASSLDRAF
>TRBJ2-3|TRBV4-3|TRBD2
ASSQLSGTSGTSTDTQY
>TRBJ2-7|TRBV30|TRBD2
ACPRGAGGPYEQY
>TRBJ2-7|TRBV10-3|TRBD2
AIRLGTSGSYEQY
>TRBJ2-7|TRBV6-2/TRBV6-3|-
ASSYRGEQY
>TRBJ2-1|TRBV7-9|TRBD2
ASSPGLAGVNEQF
>TRBJ1-5|TRBV6-2/TRBV6-3|TRBD1
ASSYADRGSGNQPQH
>TRBJ1-5|TRBV2|-
ASTILGGFNQPQH
>TRBJ2-1|TRBV15|-
ATSISGSYNEQF
>TRBJ2-7|TRBV23-1|-
ASIRSSYEQY
>TRBJ2-7|TRBV12-3/TRBV12-4|-
ASNRDNSYEQY
>TRBJ2-1|TRBV29-1|-
SVVLAFYEQF
>TRBJ2-1|TRBV5-1|TRBD2
ASSLREGLNEQF
>TRBJ1-2|TRBV7-2|-
ASSEPGFGGYT
>TRBJ1-3|TRBV5-5|TRBD1
ASSPRTGALSGNTIY
>TRBJ2-3|TRBV15|-
ATSRAPRALMDTQY
>TRBJ2-7|TRBV5-1|-
ASSLAAGSPSYEQY
>TRBJ1-4|TRBV24-1|TRBD1
ATSYGQGEKLF
>TRBJ2-2|TRBV6-4|TRBD2
ASSEAPLAGSTGELF
>TRBJ1-2|TRBV28|TRBD1
ASRYTGGVGYGYT
>TRBJ2-7|TRBV19|TRBD2
ASSIGGGEQY
>TRBJ2-7|TRBV5-6|TRBD1
ASRGWDRGKRATEQY
>TRBJ1-1|TRBV28|TRBD1
ASSSIRDRGRSEAF
>TRBJ1-4|TRBV12-3/TRBV12-4|-
ASSLREKLF
>TRBJ2-1|TRBV11-3|-
ASSFSRVDEQF
>TRBJ1-3|TRBV13|-
ASSSSGIPGNTIY
>TRBJ1-6|TRBV5-1|-
ASSFKPYNSPLH
>TRBJ1-6|TRBV7-8|-
ASSPRDYPQESNSPLH
>TRBJ2-3|TRBV9|-
ASSVAGYPDTQY
>TRBJ2-5|TRBV29-1|-
SVRNRGRLETQY
>TRBJ2-3|TRBV7-3|TRBD1
ASSQWGQGRGDTQY
>TRBJ2-3|TRBV10-3|TRBD1
AISESRGDTQY
>TRBJ1-5|TRBV30|-
AWKEGYPPGQPQH
>TRBJ2-1|TRBV11-2|TRBD2
ASSRGGGRSYNEQF
>TRBJ2-5|TRBV14|TRBD2
ASSQTSGRGGETQY
>TRBJ1-2|TRBV7-8|TRBD1
ASSPPRGLEHGYT